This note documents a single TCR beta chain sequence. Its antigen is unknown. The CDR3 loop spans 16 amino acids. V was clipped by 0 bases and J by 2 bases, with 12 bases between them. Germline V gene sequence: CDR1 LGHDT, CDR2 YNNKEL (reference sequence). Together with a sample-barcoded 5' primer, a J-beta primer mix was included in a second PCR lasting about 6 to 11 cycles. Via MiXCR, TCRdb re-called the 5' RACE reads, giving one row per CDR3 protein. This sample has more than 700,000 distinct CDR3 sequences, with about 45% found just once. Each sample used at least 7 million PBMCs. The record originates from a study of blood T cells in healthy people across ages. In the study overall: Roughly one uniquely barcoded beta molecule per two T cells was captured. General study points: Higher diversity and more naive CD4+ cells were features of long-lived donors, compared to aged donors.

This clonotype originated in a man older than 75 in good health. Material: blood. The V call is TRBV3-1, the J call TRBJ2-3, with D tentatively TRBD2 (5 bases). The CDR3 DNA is TGTGCCAGCAGCCAAGACGTCGGGGTGATCACAGATACGCAGTATTTT. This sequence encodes CASSQDVGVITDTQYF.